The T cell receptor (beta chain) described here comes from a study of T cells in localized non-small cell lung cancer. This CDR3 is 12 amino acids long. V gave up 10 bases and J gave up 1 base, with 9 bases separating them. The method was immunoSEQ multiplex PCR; TCRdb's version includes in-frame clones alone and lacks a portion of them. The sample yields around 69,000 clones, roughly 90% seen once. Overall study findings and caveats: Paired adjacent lung recovered a median about 60 of the top 100 tumor clones.

For this clone: Its antigen is not identified.

This TCR derives from a woman aged 40 to 75 with stage I lung adenocarcinoma. The sequences come from peripheral blood, collected before any cancer treatment. The rearrangement joins TRBV5-3 to TRBJ1-5, with D perhaps matching TRBD1 (5 bases). TRBV5-3 falls under the ORF class, with uncertain function. CDR3: CAGGWSNQPQHF. The CDR3 DNA reads as TGTGCCGGGGGTTGGAGCAATCAGCCCCAGCATTTT.